This TCR beta chain derives from a study of T cell clonotyping in hematopoietic cell transplantation. Study-level background: Recipient samples before transplant were obtained post-cytoreduction.

Data came from immunoSEQ multiplex PCR; TCRdb stores just in-frame clones and leaves some out. The sample lists about 21,000 clones, approximately 87% seen once, with 3.5% to 4% in the top ten. CDR1 GTSNPN and CDR2 SVGIG come from the germline V gene (reference sequence). The CDR3 totals 12 residues. The V end was cut by 5 bases, the J end by 4 bases, with 8 bases between. As for time point: recipient sample about 28 days before transplant, after cytoreduction. V and J are TRBV30 and TRBJ2-2; D not resolved. This receptor was obtained from a man between 18 and 29 years old with biphenotypic leukemia. Some clones in this sample may be carry-over from other donors' samples. Sequences were derived from peripheral blood mononuclear cells, sampled before stem cell transplant. This chain's CDR3 is CAWSVRTGELFF. CDR3 nucleotide sequence: TGTGCCTGGTCAGTACGCACCGGGGAGCTGTTTTTT.